A single sample gave rise to the 24 T cell receptor beta chains below, sequenced in a study of glioma-infiltrating T cells. Amplification of TCR alpha and beta CDR3 regions from RNA used iRepertoire nested multiplex PCR. TCRdb re-called the multiplex PCR reads with MiXCR, one entry per CDR3 protein. The data show 93,000 or so distinct CDR3 sequences, around 31% seen once. Sequencing was carried out using glioma tissue, nonneoplastic brain tissue, or PBMCs (not recorded which). The source is a human donor with low-grade glioma or glioblastoma, undergoing nonglioma brain surgery, or in good health (not recorded which).

This chain uses TRBV19 with TRBJ1-6, with 7 bases identical to TRBD1. The CDR3 consists of 17 residues. CDR1 and CDR2 (germline): LNHDA, SQIVND (reference sequence). V was clipped by 2 bases and J by 7 bases; unmatched bases: 11. The CDR3 coding sequence is TGTGCCAGTAGTATACTTTCGCGGGACAGAGAAAATTCACCCCTCCACTTT. This codes for CASSILSRDRENSPLHF.

The V and J genes are TRBV5-1 and TRBJ2-5; possibly TRBD2 for D (6 bases). The germline CDR1 and CDR2 sequences are SGHRS and YFSETQ. Trimming pared 3 bases from V and 1 base from J, leaving 19 bases between. This CDR3 has 17 amino acids. In DNA, the CDR3 is TGCGCCAGCAGCTGGGATCCGGGCGGGGTATCCCAAGAGACCCAGTACTTC. Translation: CASSWDPGGVSQETQYF.

In regard to this clonotype: A much larger clone lies a single base off, so this may be a read error. The rearrangement joins TRBV7-2 to TRBJ2-3, with D tentatively TRBD2 (6 bases). CDR3 length: 14 amino acids. Germline CDR1 reads SGHTA; CDR2 reads FQGNSA. Trimming cost V 4 bases and J 2 bases, with 10 bases left between them. This chain's CDR3 is CASSWGLHTDTQYF. The CDR3, as DNA: TGTGCCAGCAGCTGGGGACTGCACACAGATACGCAGTATTTT. The full variable domain, with the rest looked up from reference TRBV7-2 and TRBJ2-3, is GAGVSQSPSNKVTEKGKDVELRCDPISGHTALYWYRQSLGQGLEFLIYFQGNSAPDKSGLPSDRFSAERTGGSVSTLTIQRTQQEDSAVYLCASSWGLHTDTQYFGPGTRLTVL.

The sample holds many counts of this clonotype. The chain links TRBV11-2 to TRBJ1-1, with 7 bases fitting TRBD1. CDR1 and CDR2 (germline): SGHAT, FQNNGV. The V segment lost 7 bases and the J segment 4 bases; nucleotides outside the gene matches: 9. The length of the CDR3 is 14 residues. The CDR3 region is CASTTTGRGTEAFF. In DNA form, the CDR3 reads TGTGCCAGCACCACGACAGGGCGGGGCACTGAAGCTTTCTTT.

Ten or more counts support this clonotype. The J gene is TRBJ2-3, the V gene TRBV7-2, with D uncertain. The CDR3 is made up of 15 amino acids. Germline-derived CDR1 and CDR2 are SGHTA and FQGNSA. V lost 5 bases, J lost 1 base, and 13 bases lay in between. In nucleotides, the CDR3 is TGTGCCAGCAGCCAAGATGGGTCTGGCACAGATACGCAGTATTTT. Protein sequence: CASSQDGSGTDTQYF.

Note on this clonotype: A read error may explain this, as a much larger clone is one base away. The chain uses TRBV20-1 and TRBJ1-6; D gene ambiguous. CDR3 length equals 13 residues. Germline V gives CDR1 DFQATT, CDR2 SNEGSKA (reference sequence). Here the CDR3 DNA reads TGCAGCGCTCAACGCCAGGCTCATTCACCCCTCCACTTT. This codes for CSAQRQAHSPLHF.

This clonotype was seen repeatedly, ten times or more. The chain couples TRBV20-1 to TRBJ1-2, with D hard to call. V lost 0 bases to trimming and J lost 7 bases, with 12 bases between them. The CDR3 sequence is 13 residues long. Germline-derived CDR1 and CDR2 are DFQATT and SNEGSKA (reference sequence). The CDR3 bases are TGCAGTGCTAGAGACGGCATCGGCCCTGGCTACACCTTC. Translated, it gives CSARDGIGPGYTF.

This clonotype was found many times. The rearrangement links TRBV12-3 or TRBV12-4 to TRBJ2-6, with unresolved D. Trimming removed 8 bases at V and 2 bases at J, with 7 bases between. The length of the CDR3 is 13 residues. The CDR3 here is CASRTAGANVLTF. CDR3 coding DNA: TGTGCCAGCCGTACAGCTGGGGCCAACGTCCTGACTTTC.

The chain recombines TRBV20-1 with TRBJ2-4; 12 positions match TRBD2. The CDR3 spans 19 residues. The V gene's germline CDR1 is DFQATT and CDR2 SNEGSKA (reference sequence). V dropped 4 bases and J dropped 1; count of bases not matched to a gene: 14. CDR3 in amino acids: CSANPLAGGLRVAKNIQYF. The CDR3, as DNA: TGCAGTGCTAACCCGCTAGCGGGGGGGCTAAGGGTGGCCAAAAACATTCAGTACTTC.

This clonotype was counted a few times. This chain uses TRBV18 with TRBJ2-1; the D call may be TRBD1 or TRBD2 (5 bases each). The germline gives CDR1 KGHSH, CDR2 LQKENI. V lost 2 bases to trimming and J lost 12 bases, with 11 bases between them. This CDR3 comprises 12 residues. In DNA, the CDR3 is TGTGCCAGCTCACCAGGGGGAAAAGGGCAGTTCTTC. The encoded protein is CASSPGGKGQFF.

This clonotype appeared a few times. The chain carries TRBV7-8 and TRBJ1-1; no firm D call. The V end was cut by 2 bases, the J end by 2 bases, with 15 bases between. Germline lookup yields CDR1 SGHVS and CDR2 FQNEAQ. The CDR3 is made up of 16 amino acids. CDR3 bases: TGTGCCAGCAGCTTATACATTTCGAGCGGTAACACTGAAGCTTTCTTT. The encoded protein is CASSLYISSGNTEAFF. The full variable domain, its missing parts supplied by reference TRBV7-8 and TRBJ1-1, is GAGVSQSPRYKVAKRGQDVALRCDPISGHVSLFWYQQALGQGPEFLTYFQNEAQLDKSGLPSDRFFAERPEGSVSTLKIQRTQQEDSAVYLCASSLYISSGNTEAFFGQGTRLTVV.

This clonotype was seen only a few times. The rearrangement joins TRBV19 to TRBJ2-3; a possible D gene is TRBD2 (5 bases). Germline CDR1 is LNHDA and CDR2 is SQIVND (reference sequence). Trimming cost V 4 bases and J 5 bases, with 16 bases left between them. The CDR3 has 15 residues. The CDR3, as DNA: TGTGCCAGTAGTAGCGGTCTCTTAAGCGGAGATACGCAGTATTTT. This codes for CASSSGLLSGDTQYF.

In the case of this clonotype: A much larger clone is a single base away; this may be a read error. CDR3 region: CASSLLQGYGYTF. The CDR3 DNA reads as TGTGCCAGCAGTTTGTTACAGGGTTATGGCTACACCTTC. The rearrangement links TRBV6-5 to TRBJ1-2; D is perhaps TRBD1 (6 bases). Germline assignment: CDR1 MNHEY and CDR2 SVGAGI. V was shortened by 4 bases and J by 5 bases, with 11 bases between the two germline ends. This CDR3 spans 13 amino acids.

The V and J genes are TRBV7-3 and TRBJ2-5; possible D gene TRBD1, 5 bases. Germline lookup yields CDR1 SGHTA and CDR2 FQGTGA. There are 13 residues in the CDR3. Trimming took off 1 base at V and 11 bases at J, with 14 bases between the two ends. The CDR3 DNA sequence: TGTGCCAGCAGCTTAATGGGGCTAAATGAGCAGTACTTC. This translates into CASSLMGLNEQYF.

A few counts support this clonotype. The chain combines TRBV5-1 with TRBJ2-2; D is unclear. V was cut by 1 base and J by 5 bases, with 6 bases left in between. The CDR3 loop spans 13 amino acids. CDR1 and CDR2 from the germline V gene are SGHRS and YFSETQ. The CDR3 nucleotides are TGCGCCAGCAGCTTGCCCGTTACCGGGGAGCTGTTTTTT. This gives the protein CASSLPVTGELFF.

In this sample, this clonotype turned up a few times. This rearrangement joins TRBV9 to TRBJ2-5; no clear D. Trimming cost V 0 bases and J 4 bases, with 7 bases left between them. The length of the CDR3 is 13 residues. CDR1 is SGDLS, CDR2 YYNGEE, per germline. The CDR3 DNA sequence: TGTGCCAGCAGCGTAGCCGGGTCAGAGACCCAGTACTTC. Protein: CASSVAGSETQYF.

This clonotype appeared many times. The chain combines TRBV20-1 with TRBJ1-1; no reliable D call. Germline CDR1 is DFQATT and CDR2 is SNEGSKA (reference sequence). Trimming removed 3 bases at V and 0 bases at J, with 8 bases between. The CDR3 is 13 residues long. The CDR3 region is CSASTYLNTEAFF. Here the CDR3 DNA reads TGCAGTGCTAGCACTTATTTGAACACTGAAGCTTTCTTT.

This clonotype occurred many times. The chain has TRBV7-3 and TRBJ1-1; D gene uncertain. The germline CDR1 and CDR2 sequences are SGHTA and FQGTGA. The CDR3 has 14 amino acids. V lost 1 base and J lost 1, with 7 bases in between. The CDR3 sequence is CASSLNFQNTEAFF. The CDR3 bases are TGTGCCAGCAGCTTAAACTTTCAGAACACTGAAGCTTTCTTT.

Turning to this clonotype: A read error may be the cause here, since a much bigger clone is one base away. This chain connects TRBV3-1 to TRBJ2-1; maybe TRBD1 (5 bases). CDR3 size: 13 residues. CDR1 is LGHDT and CDR2 is YNNKEL in the germline V gene (reference sequence). CDR3 amino acids: CASSPTNRNERFF. The CDR3 coding sequence is TGTGCCAGCAGCCCAACTAACAGGAATGAGCGGTTCTTC.

Note on this clonotype: The CDR3 does not end in the conserved phenylalanine or tryptophan, so this is likely a read error. This rearrangement joins TRBV20-1 to TRBJ2-3; tentative D call: TRBD2 (5 bases). There are 16 residues in the CDR3. Per the germline V gene, CDR1 is DFQATT and CDR2 is SNEGSKA (reference sequence). Trimming left V 3 bases short and J 6 bases short, with 22 bases between. The CDR3 here is CSASRPEAANGDTQYL. CDR3 bases: TGCAGTGCTAGCCGACCGGAAGCGGCAAATGGGGATACGCAGTATTTA.

This clonotype was observed at least ten times. V gene TRBV14 combines with J gene TRBJ2-3; the match to TRBD2 covers 9 bases. Germline V gene data show CDR1 as SGHDN and CDR2 as FVKESK. The trim removed 6 bases at V and 5 bases at J, leaving 6 bases unmatched. The CDR3 totals 14 residues. The CDR3 loop reads CASRIAGAGDTQYF. CDR3 coding DNA: TGTGCCAGCAGGATAGCGGGGGCTGGAGATACGCAGTATTTT.

Ten or more counts support this clonotype. The chain employs TRBV27 and TRBJ1-5; D remains ambiguous. Germline V gives CDR1 MNHEY, CDR2 SMNVEV (reference sequence). V lost 4 bases and J lost 7, with 14 bases in between. The CDR3 totals 14 residues. The CDR3 sequence: CASSSSGFKQPQHF. The CDR3 nucleotides are TGTGCCAGCAGTTCTTCAGGTTTCAAACAGCCCCAGCATTTT.

This clonotype was detected only a few times. V is TRBV29-1 and J is TRBJ1-2; D is perhaps TRBD1 (5 bases). Germline CDR1 SQVTM, CDR2 ANQGSEA. This CDR3 comprises 12 residues. Trimming left V 3 bases short and J 7 bases short, with 12 bases between. As DNA, the CDR3 is TGCAGCGTTGAGGAAGGGGCCGGTGGCTACACCTTC. Its translation: CSVEEGAGGYTF.

This clonotype was recorded at least ten times. The rearrangement uses TRBV12-3 or TRBV12-4 and TRBJ2-5; 13 bases align to TRBD2. With V trimmed by 6 bases and J by 5 bases, 9 bases remained unmatched. There are 16 residues in the CDR3. CDR3 loop: CASRRTSGGAWETQYF. CDR3 bases: TGTGCCAGCAGACGTACTAGCGGGGGGGCATGGGAGACCCAGTACTTC.